This paragraph covers one T cell receptor (beta chain) sequence. Its cognate antigen is unknown. TCRdb processed the reads anew with MiXCR; each CDR3 protein has one entry. The repertoire holds about 400,000 distinct CDR3 sequences, with roughly 36% as singletons. The sample is drawn from a study of T cell repertoires in cytomegalovirus infection. The overall study: It was the public TCR beta signatures that indicated both CMV infection and matching HLA type. Study outcomes and limitations: HLA-C-restricted CMV-specific TCR beta clonotypes prevailed in the ex vivo response.

The CDR3 sequence is 15 residues long. Trimming left V 5 bases short and J 6 bases short, with 16 bases between. The specimen was cultured PBMCs, collected from culture after CMV antigen stimulation. This sequence originates from a human donor in good health (CMV status not recorded). Some clones in this sample may be carry-over from other donors' samples. The chain combines TRBV12-3 or TRBV12-4 with TRBJ2-2, with D unresolved. The CDR3, as DNA: TGTGCCAGCAGTCCCGAGACTCAAGTGTCCGGGGAGCTGTTTTTT. The encoded protein is CASSPETQVSGELFF.